The clone carrying this T cell receptor beta chain was counted between two and nine times. Its antigen remains unidentified. A read error may produce the germline difference seen at one junction end. Germline lookup yields CDR1 SGHRS and CDR2 YFSETQ. The CDR3 is 14 amino acids. Each CDR3 protein is one row after TCRdb ran MiXCR on the multiplex PCR reads. The sample consists of approximately 230,000 distinct CDR3 sequences, 30% to 35% of them appearing once. Axillary draining lymph nodes of breast cancer patients supplied the node samples. The sample comes from a study of breast tumors, draining lymph nodes, adjacent tissues. Points from the study as a whole: Most tumor T cells seemingly derive from lymph node, then expand in tumor. Data only fit, rather than demonstrated, lymph node origin of most tumor T cells. Compared with lymph nodes, tumors were less diverse; compared with nontumor tissue, more.

What was sequenced was axillary lymph node tissue. This TCR came from a female donor with breast cancer. Some clones in this sample may be carry-over from other donors' samples. The V and J genes are TRBV5-1 and TRBJ2-5, with 11 nucleotides matching TRBD2. CDR3 in amino acids: CASSLLAGEDTQYF. The CDR3 nucleotides are TGCGCCAGCAGCCTACTAGCGGGGGAAGACACCCAGTACTTC. The entire variable domain, with the rest obtained from reference TRBV5-1 and TRBJ2-5, is as follows: KAGVTQTPRYLIKTRGQQVTLSCSPISGHRSVSWYQQTPGQGLQFLFEYFSETQRNKGNFPGRFSGRQFSNSRSEMNVSTLELGDSALYLCASSLLAGEDTQYFGPGTRLLVL.